A selection of T cell receptor beta chains follows, all from one sample in a study of technical replicates of blood from a few donors. The assay was immunoSEQ multiplex PCR, and TCRdb's table has in-frame clones only and misses some. This table has around 77,000 clones, about nine tenths appearing once. Sequences were obtained from T cells isolated from PBMCs. The receptors shown here come from a human donor in good health. Each CDR3 is given with its conserved first and last residue. The D gene is left open where the match is weak. Rows may omit the clone size; those that give it use once, few, many or a size class.

J,D,size,V,DNA,CDR3
TRBJ1-4,-,-,TRBV6-1,TGTGCCAGCAGTGAAGCGCAGGGGACTAATGAAAAACTGTTTTTT,CASSEAQGTNEKLFF
TRBJ1-5,TRBD1,-,TRBV6-1,TGTGCCAGCAGTAAAATGGGACAGCCTAATCAGCCCCAGCATTTT,CASSKMGQPNQPQHF
TRBJ2-7,TRBD1,-,TRBV5-4,TGTGCCAGCAGCCACGACAGGGAAACGTACGAGCAGTACTTC,CASSHDRETYEQYF
TRBJ2-7,TRBD2,-,TRBV29-1,TGCAGCGTTGAAGGGCTAGCGGGCTCCTACGAGCAGTACTTC,CSVEGLAGSYEQYF
TRBJ2-3,TRBD2,-,TRBV4-2,TGTGCCAGCAGCCAAGAAGCTGGAGCGGGATACACAGATACGCAGTATTTT,CASSQEAGAGYTDTQYF
TRBJ2-3,TRBD2,-,TRBV11-2,TGTGCCAGCAGCTTCTCAGGCGGGAGTCGGACAGATACGCAGTATTTT,CASSFSGGSRTDTQYF
TRBJ2-7,TRBD1,-,TRBV19,TGTGCCAGTAGTATAGAAGGGACAGGTCCCGAGCAGTACTTC,CASSIEGTGPEQYF
TRBJ1-1,-,once,TRBV4-1,TGCGCCAGCAGCCGCAATACAGGTGTGAACACTGAAGCTTTCTTT,CASSRNTGVNTEAFF
TRBJ1-4,TRBD1,-,TRBV7-9,TGTGCCAGCAGCTTAGGGACAGGAGGTGCAACTAATGAAAAACTGTTTTTT,CASSLGTGGATNEKLFF
TRBJ2-7,TRBD1,-,TRBV6-5,TGTGCCAGCAGTTACTCGGTACAGGGGGCTTACGAGCAGTACTTC,CASSYSVQGAYEQYF
TRBJ2-3,-,-,TRBV19,TGTGCCAGTAGTATAGCCGGGGTTGGGACAGATACGCAGTATTTT,CASSIAGVGTDTQYF
TRBJ2-7,-,-,TRBV19,TGTGCCAGTAGTCGTTACTACGAGCAGTACTTC,CASSRYYEQYF
TRBJ2-7,-,-,TRBV11-2,TGTGCCAGCAGCTCCCCGAGGGCGGGAAGTGAGCAGTACTTC,CASSSPRAGSEQYF
TRBJ1-1,-,-,TRBV29-1,TGCAGCGATAGCGGTAACACTGAAGCTTTCTTT,CSDSGNTEAFF
TRBJ2-7,TRBD2,once,TRBV7-8,TGTGCCAGCAGCGTGGGACTAGCGGACTACGAGCAGTACTTC,CASSVGLADYEQYF
TRBJ2-1,-,-,TRBV2,TGTGCCAGCAGTGAAATTAGTGCCTACAATGAGCAGTTCTTC,CASSEISAYNEQFF
TRBJ1-1,TRBD1,-,TRBV5-6,TGTGCCAGCAGCCCAGAAAAGGGACAGGTCAACACTGAAGCTTTCTTT,CASSPEKGQVNTEAFF
TRBJ2-3,-,-,TRBV6-5,TGTGCCAGCAGGTACACAGGGCTCACAGATACGCAGTATTTT,CASRYTGLTDTQYF
TRBJ2-7,TRBD2,-,TRBV27,TGTGCCAGCAGTTCGGGAACTAGCGGGGCCTCCTACGAGCAGTACTTC,CASSSGTSGASYEQYF
TRBJ2-7,-,-,TRBV10-3,TGTGCCATCAGTGAGTCTTCGTACGAGCAGTACTTC,CAISESSYEQYF
TRBJ2-4,TRBD1,-,TRBV19,TGTGCCAGTAGTATAGCCCGTACCTATTCCCGGGACAGGTTATACATTCAGTACTTC,CASSIARTYSRDRLYIQYF
TRBJ2-3,-,-,TRBV5-1,TGCGCCAGCAGCTTTACAGACAGTTCGGGCACAGATACGCAGTATTTT,CASSFTDSSGTDTQYF
TRBJ2-5,-,-,TRBV10-3,TGTGCCATCAGCGACAGGAAAGAGACCCAGTACTTC,CAISDRKETQYF
TRBJ2-1,-,once,TRBV5-4,TGTGCCAGCAGCTTGATTTTAGCTAGCGAAAAGAATGAGCAGTTCTTC,CASSLILASEKNEQFF
TRBJ2-2,-,-,TRBV5-6,TGTGCCAGCAGTCGGGAACTGCTTAGGAACACCGGGGAGCTGTTTTTT,CASSRELLRNTGELFF
TRBJ2-7,TRBD1,-,TRBV15,TGTGCCACCAGCCGGACAGGGGGAGACTACGAGCAGTACTTC,CATSRTGGDYEQYF
TRBJ2-1,-,-,TRBV7-2,TGTGCCAGCAGCTTCACCACTAACAATGAGCAGTTCTTC,CASSFTTNNEQFF
TRBJ2-1,-,once,TRBV5-4,TGTGCCAGCCAGAGGACACCTTACAATGAGCAGTTCTTC,CASQRTPYNEQFF
TRBJ2-3,-,-,TRBV4-2,TGTGCCAGCAGCCAAGATTTTCGCGTGGGCACAGATACGCAGTATTTT,CASSQDFRVGTDTQYF
TRBJ2-7,TRBD1,-,TRBV5-1,TGCGCCAGCAGCTTAGGACAGGTCTCCTACGAGCAGTACTTC,CASSLGQVSYEQYF
TRBJ1-2,-,-,TRBV13,TGTGCCAGCAGCTTACGGGAGTATGGCTACACCTTC,CASSLREYGYTF
TRBJ2-7,TRBD1,-,TRBV6-6,TGTGCCAGCAGGCCGGGACAGGGGGCAAACGAGCAGTACTTC,CASRPGQGANEQYF